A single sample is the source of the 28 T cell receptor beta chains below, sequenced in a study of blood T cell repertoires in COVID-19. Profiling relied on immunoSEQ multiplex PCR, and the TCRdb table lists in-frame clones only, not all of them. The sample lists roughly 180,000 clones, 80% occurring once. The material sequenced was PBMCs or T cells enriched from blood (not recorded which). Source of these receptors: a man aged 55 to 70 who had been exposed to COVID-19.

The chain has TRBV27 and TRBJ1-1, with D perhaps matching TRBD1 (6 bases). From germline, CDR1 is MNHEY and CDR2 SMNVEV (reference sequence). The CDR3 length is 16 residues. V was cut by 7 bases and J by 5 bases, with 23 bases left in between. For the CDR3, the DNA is TGTGCCAGCAACAGCGGGGGGGCGCATTTGGGAACTGAAGCTTTCTTT. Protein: CASNSGGAHLGTEAFF.

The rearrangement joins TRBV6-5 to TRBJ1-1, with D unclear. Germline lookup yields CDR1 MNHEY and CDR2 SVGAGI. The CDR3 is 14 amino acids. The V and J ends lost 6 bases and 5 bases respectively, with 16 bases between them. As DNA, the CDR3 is TGTGCCAGCAGGAAACCGGGGAGCGGAACTGAAGCTTTCTTT. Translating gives CASRKPGSGTEAFF.

CDR3 DNA: TGTGCCAGCAGCCAGGGGTATAGAATGAATGAGCAGTTCTTC. This sequence encodes CASSQGYRMNEQFF. This chain links TRBV11-1 with TRBJ2-1; a weak D match, TRBD1 (6 bases). V was clipped by 5 bases and J by 7 bases, with 15 bases between them. The germline V gene encodes CDR1 SGHAT and CDR2 FQDESV (reference sequence). The CDR3 extends over 14 amino acids.

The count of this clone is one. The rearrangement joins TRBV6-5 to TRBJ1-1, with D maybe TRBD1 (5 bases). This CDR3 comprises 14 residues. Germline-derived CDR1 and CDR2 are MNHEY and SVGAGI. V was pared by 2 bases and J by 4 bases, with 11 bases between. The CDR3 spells CASSYGGSGTEAFF. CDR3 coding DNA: TGTGCCAGCAGTTACGGGGGGTCCGGCACTGAAGCTTTCTTT.

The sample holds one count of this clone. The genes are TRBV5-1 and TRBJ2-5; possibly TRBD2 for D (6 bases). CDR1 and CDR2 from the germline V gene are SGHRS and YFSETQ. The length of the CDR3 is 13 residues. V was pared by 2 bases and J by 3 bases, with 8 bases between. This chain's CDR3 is CASSFSGEETQYF. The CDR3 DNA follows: TGCGCCAGCAGCTTCTCGGGAGAAGAGACCCAGTACTTC.

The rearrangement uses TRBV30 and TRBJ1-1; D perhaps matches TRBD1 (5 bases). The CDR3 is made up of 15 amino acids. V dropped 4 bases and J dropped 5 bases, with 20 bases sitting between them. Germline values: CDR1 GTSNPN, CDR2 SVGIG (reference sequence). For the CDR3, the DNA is TGTGCCTGGATGAGGAGGGCGCAGGGTTGGACTGAAGCTTTCTTT. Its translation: CAWMRRAQGWTEAFF. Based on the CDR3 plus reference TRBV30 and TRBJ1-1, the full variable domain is SQTIHQWPATLVQPVGSPLSLECTVEGTSNPNLYWYRQAAGRGLQLLFYSVGIGQISSEVPQNLSASRPQDRQFILSSKKLLLSDSGFYLCAWMRRAQGWTEAFFGQGTRLTVV.

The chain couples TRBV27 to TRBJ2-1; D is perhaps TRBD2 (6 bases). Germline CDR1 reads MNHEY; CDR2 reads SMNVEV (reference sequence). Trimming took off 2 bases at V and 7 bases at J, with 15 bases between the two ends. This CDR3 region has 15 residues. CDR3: CASSLTGVVLNEQFF. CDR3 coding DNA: TGTGCCAGCAGTTTAACGGGAGTGGTGTTAAATGAGCAGTTCTTC.

This CDR3 is CASSLELLRRNSSTEAFF. CDR3 DNA: TGCGCCAGCAGCTTGGAACTTTTAAGGCGGAATTCTTCGACTGAAGCTTTCTTT. The V gene is TRBV5-1, the J gene TRBJ1-1; D gene ambiguous. Trimming removed 0 bases from V and 5 bases from J, with 23 bases in between. The CDR3 is 18 residues long. The V gene's germline CDR1 is SGHRS and CDR2 YFSETQ. Based on the CDR3 plus reference TRBV5-1 and TRBJ1-1, the full variable domain is KAGVTQTPRYLIKTRGQQVTLSCSPISGHRSVSWYQQTPGQGLQFLFEYFSETQRNKGNFPGRFSGRQFSNSRSEMNVSTLELGDSALYLCASSLELLRRNSSTEAFFGQGTRLTVV.

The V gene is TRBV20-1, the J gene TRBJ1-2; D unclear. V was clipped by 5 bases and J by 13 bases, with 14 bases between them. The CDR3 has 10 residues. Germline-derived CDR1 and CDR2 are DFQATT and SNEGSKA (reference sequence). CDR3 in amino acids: CSAPGLPGTF. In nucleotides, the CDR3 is TGCAGTGCTCCTGGACTGCCTGGCACCTTC.

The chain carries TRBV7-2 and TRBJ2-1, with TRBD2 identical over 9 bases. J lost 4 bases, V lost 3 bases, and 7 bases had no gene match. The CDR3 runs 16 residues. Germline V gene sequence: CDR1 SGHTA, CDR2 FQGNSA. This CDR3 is CASSLVTSGGYNEQFF. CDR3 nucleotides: TGTGCCAGCAGCTTGGTGACTAGCGGAGGATACAATGAGCAGTTCTTC.

CDR3: CASRRLTGSYEQYF. The DNA of the CDR3 is TGTGCCAGCAGGAGACTGACAGGGTCCTACGAGCAGTACTTC. The V and J genes are TRBV6-5 and TRBJ2-7; TRBD1 aligns across 7 bases. Trimming cost V 6 bases and J 1 base; bases outside gene matches: 6. The germline gives CDR1 MNHEY, CDR2 SVGAGI. CDR3 size: 14 residues.

Here the CDR3 DNA reads TGTGCCAGCAGCGTAGGCAGGTATGGGAATGAGCAGTTCTTC. Protein: CASSVGRYGNEQFF. The rearrangement joins TRBV9 to TRBJ2-1; unclear D gene. The germline CDR1 and CDR2 sequences are SGDLS and YYNGEE. V lost 0 bases and J 7 bases, leaving 11 bases between the germline ends. This CDR3 region has 14 residues.

CDR3 sequence: CASSIGIYSGSKNEQFF. The CDR3 nucleotides are TGTGCCAGTAGTATCGGGATTTATAGCGGGAGTAAAAATGAGCAGTTCTTC. This chain connects TRBV19 to TRBJ2-1; 9 positions match TRBD2. The CDR3 loop spans 17 amino acids. J was trimmed by 7 bases and V by 3 bases; bases with no gene match: 13. CDR1 and CDR2 from the germline V gene are LNHDA and SQIVND (reference sequence).

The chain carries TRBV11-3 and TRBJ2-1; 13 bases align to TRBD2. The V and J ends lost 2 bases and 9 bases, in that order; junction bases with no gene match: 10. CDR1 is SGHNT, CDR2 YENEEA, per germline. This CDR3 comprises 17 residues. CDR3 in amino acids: CASSLYRGLAGEGEQFF. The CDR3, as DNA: TGTGCCAGCAGCTTATACAGAGGACTAGCGGGAGAGGGTGAGCAGTTCTTC.

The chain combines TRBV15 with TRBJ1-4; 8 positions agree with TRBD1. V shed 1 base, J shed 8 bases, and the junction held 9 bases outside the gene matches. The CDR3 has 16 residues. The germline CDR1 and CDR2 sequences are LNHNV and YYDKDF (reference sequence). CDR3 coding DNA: TGTGCCACCAGCAGAGGCCTGACAGGGGAGGGAGAAAAACTGTTTTTT. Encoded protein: CATSRGLTGEGEKLFF.

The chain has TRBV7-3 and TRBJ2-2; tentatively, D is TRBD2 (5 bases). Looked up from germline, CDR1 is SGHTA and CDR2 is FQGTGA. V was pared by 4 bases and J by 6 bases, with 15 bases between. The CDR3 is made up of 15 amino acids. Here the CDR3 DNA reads TGTGCCAGCAGCTCTCGACCTAGAGGGTCCGGGGAGCTGTTTTTT. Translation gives CASSSRPRGSGELFF. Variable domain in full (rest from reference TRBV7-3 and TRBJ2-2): GAGVSQTPSNKVTEKGKYVELRCDPISGHTALYWYRQSLGQGPEFLIYFQGTGAADDSGLPNDRFFAVRPEGSVSTLKIQRTERGDSAVYLCASSSRPRGSGELFFGEGSRLTVL.

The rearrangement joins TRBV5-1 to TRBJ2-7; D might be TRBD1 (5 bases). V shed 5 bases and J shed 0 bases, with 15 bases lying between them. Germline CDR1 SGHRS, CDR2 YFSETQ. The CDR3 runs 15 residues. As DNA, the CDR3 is TGCGCCAGCAGTCGTCCCCGAGACAGCTCCTACGAGCAGTACTTC. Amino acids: CASSRPRDSSYEQYF. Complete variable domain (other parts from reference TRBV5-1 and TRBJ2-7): KAGVTQTPRYLIKTRGQQVTLSCSPISGHRSVSWYQQTPGQGLQFLFEYFSETQRNKGNFPGRFSGRQFSNSRSEMNVSTLELGDSALYLCASSRPRDSSYEQYFGPGTRLTVT.

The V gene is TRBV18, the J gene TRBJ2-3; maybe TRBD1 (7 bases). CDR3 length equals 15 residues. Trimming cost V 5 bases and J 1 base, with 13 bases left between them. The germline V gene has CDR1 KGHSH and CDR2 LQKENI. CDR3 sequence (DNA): TGTGCCAGCTCAACAGGGGAGGTCGGCACAGATACGCAGTATTTT. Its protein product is CASSTGEVGTDTQYF.

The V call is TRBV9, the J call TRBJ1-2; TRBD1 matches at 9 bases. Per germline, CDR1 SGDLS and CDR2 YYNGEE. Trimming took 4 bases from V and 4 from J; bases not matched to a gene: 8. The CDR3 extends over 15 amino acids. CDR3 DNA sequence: TGTGCCAGCAGCCCTGGACAGGGGATCGGCTATGGCTACACCTTC. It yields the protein CASSPGQGIGYGYTF.

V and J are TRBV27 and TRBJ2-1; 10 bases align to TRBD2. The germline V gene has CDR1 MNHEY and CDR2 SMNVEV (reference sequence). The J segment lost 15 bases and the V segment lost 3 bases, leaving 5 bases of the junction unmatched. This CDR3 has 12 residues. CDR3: CASSFLAGVPFF. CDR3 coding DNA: TGTGCCAGCAGTTTTCTAGCGGGAGTCCCGTTCTTC.

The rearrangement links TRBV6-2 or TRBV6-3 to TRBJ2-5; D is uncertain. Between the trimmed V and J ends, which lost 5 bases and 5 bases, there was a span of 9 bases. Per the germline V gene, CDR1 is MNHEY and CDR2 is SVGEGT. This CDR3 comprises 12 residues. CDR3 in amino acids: CASSPTWETQYF. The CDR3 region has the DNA TGTGCCAGCAGTCCGACATGGGAGACCCAGTACTTC.

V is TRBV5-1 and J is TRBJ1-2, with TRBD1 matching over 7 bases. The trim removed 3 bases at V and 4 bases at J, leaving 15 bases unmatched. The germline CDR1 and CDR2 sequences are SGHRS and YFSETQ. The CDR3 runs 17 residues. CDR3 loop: CASSSPRQGLLSYGYTF. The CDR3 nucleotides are TGCGCCAGCAGCTCACCCCGACAGGGCCTCCTAAGCTATGGCTACACCTTC.

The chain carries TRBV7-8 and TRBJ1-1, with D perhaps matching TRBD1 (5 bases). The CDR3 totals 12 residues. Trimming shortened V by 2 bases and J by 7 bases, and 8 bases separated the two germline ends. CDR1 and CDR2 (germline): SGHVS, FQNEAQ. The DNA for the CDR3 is TGTGCCAGCAGCTTAAAGGGGCATGAAGCTTTCTTT. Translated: CASSLKGHEAFF.

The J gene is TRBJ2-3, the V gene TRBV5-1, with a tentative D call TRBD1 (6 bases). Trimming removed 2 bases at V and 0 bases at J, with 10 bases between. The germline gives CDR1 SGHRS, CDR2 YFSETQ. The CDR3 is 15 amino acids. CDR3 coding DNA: TGCGCCAGCAGCTTAGAGGACAGTAGCACAGATACGCAGTATTTT. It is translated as CASSLEDSSTDTQYF. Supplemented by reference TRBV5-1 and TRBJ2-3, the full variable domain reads KAGVTQTPRYLIKTRGQQVTLSCSPISGHRSVSWYQQTPGQGLQFLFEYFSETQRNKGNFPGRFSGRQFSNSRSEMNVSTLELGDSALYLCASSLEDSSTDTQYFGPGTRLTVL.

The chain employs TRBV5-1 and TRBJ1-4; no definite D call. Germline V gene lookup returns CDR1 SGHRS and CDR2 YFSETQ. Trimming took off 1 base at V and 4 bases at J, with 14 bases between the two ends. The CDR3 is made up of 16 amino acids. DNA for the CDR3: TGCGCCAGCAGCTTGACGCCGGCGCGGATTAATGAAAAACTGTTTTTT. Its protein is CASSLTPARINEKLFF.

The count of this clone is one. CDR3 DNA sequence: TGTGCCAGCAGCTCTAGCGGCCAAATCTACGAGCAGTACTTC. Amino acid sequence: CASSSSGQIYEQYF. The chain has TRBV7-2 and TRBJ2-7; 7 bases fit TRBD2. Germline V gene sequence: CDR1 SGHTA, CDR2 FQGNSA. V was clipped by 4 bases and J by 3 bases; unmatched bases: 6. The CDR3 consists of 14 residues. Together with reference TRBV7-2 and TRBJ2-7, the CDR3 gives the full variable domain: GAGVSQSPSNKVTEKGKDVELRCDPISGHTALYWYRQSLGQGLEFLIYFQGNSAPDKSGLPSDRFSAERTGGSVSTLTIQRTQQEDSAVYLCASSSSGQIYEQYFGPGTRLTVT.

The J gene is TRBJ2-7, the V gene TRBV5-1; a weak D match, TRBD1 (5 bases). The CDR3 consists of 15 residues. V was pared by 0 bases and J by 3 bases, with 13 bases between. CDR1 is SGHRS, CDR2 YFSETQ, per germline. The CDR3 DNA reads TGCGCCAGCAGCTTGGGTCGGACACCCTTCTACGAGCAGTACTTC. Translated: CASSLGRTPFYEQYF.

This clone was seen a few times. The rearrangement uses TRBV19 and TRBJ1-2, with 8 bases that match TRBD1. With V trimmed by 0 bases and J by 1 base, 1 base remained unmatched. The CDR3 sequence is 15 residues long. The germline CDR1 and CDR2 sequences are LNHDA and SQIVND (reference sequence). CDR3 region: CASSIETGGNYGYTF. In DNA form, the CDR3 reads TGTGCCAGTAGTATAGAAACAGGGGGTAACTATGGCTACACCTTC.